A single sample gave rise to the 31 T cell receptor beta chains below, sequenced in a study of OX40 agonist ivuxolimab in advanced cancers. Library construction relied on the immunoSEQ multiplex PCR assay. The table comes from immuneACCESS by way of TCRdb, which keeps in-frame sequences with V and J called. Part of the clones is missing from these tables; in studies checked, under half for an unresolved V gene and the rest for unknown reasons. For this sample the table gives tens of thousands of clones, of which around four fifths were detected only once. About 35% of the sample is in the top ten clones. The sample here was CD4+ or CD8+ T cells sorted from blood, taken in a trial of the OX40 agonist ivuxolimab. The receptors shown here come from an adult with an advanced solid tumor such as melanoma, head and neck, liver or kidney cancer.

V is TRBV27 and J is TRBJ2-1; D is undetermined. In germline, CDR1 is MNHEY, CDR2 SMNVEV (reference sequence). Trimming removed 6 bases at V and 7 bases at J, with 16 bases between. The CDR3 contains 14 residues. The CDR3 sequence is CASRPARAENEQFF. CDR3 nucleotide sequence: TGTGCCAGCAGGCCCGCCCGGGCCGAGAATGAGCAGTTCTTC.

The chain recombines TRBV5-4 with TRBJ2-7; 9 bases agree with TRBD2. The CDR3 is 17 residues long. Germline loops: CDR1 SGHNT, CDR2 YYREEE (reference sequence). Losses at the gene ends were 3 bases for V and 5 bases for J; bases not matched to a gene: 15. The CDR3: CASSYRGRASGVNEQYF. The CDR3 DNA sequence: TGTGCCAGCAGCTATCGGGGGCGGGCTAGCGGGGTAAACGAGCAGTACTTC.

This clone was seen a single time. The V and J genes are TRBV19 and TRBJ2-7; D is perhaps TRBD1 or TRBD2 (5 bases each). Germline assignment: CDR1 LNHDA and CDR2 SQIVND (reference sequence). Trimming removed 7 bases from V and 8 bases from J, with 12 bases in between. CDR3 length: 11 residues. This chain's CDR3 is CASTEGYKQYF. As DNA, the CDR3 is TGTGCCAGTACTGAGGGGTATAAGCAGTACTTC.

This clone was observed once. CDR3 sequence reads: CASSLAPIPGPKGNEQFF. The CDR3 nucleotides are TGTGCCAGCAGCTTAGCACCGATACCGGGACCAAAAGGGAATGAGCAGTTCTTC. The genes are TRBV7-6 and TRBJ2-1; the D gene could be TRBD1 or TRBD2 (5 bases each). Germline V gene sequence: CDR1 SGHVS, CDR2 FNYEAQ. The CDR3 sequence is 18 residues long. V shed 0 bases and J shed 7 bases, with 22 bases lying between them.

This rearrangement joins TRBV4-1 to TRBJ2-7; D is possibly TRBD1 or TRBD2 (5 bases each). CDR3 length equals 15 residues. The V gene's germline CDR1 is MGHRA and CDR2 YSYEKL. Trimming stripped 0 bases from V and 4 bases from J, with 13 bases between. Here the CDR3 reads CASSQEPGRWYEQYF. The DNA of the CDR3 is TGCGCCAGCAGCCAAGAGCCGGGACGTTGGTACGAGCAGTACTTC.

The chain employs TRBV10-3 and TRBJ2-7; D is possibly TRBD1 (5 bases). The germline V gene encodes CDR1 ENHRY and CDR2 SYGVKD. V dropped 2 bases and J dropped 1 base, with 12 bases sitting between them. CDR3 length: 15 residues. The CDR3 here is CAISEHYGASYEQYF. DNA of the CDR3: TGTGCCATCAGTGAGCATTATGGGGCATCCTACGAGCAGTACTTC.

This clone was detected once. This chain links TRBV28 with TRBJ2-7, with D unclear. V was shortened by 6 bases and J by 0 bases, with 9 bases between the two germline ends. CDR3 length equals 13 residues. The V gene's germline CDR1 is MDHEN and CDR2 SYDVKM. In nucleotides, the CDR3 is TGTGCCAGCAGCCCCCTTAGCTCCTACGAGCAGTACTTC. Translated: CASSPLSSYEQYF. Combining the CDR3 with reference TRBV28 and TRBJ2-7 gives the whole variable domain DVKVTQSSRYLVKRTGEKVFLECVQDMDHENMFWYRQDPGLGLRLIYFSYDVKMKEKGDIPEGYSVSREKKERFSLILESASTNQTSMYLCASSPLSSYEQYFGPGTRLTVT.

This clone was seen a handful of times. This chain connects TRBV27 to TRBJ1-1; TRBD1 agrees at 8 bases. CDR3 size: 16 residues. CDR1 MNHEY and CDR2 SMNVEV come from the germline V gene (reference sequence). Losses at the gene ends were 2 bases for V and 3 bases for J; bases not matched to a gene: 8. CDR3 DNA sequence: TGTGCCAGCAGTTTAGGGGCAGGGGGCTTGGACACTGAAGCTTTCTTT. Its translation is CASSLGAGGLDTEAFF.

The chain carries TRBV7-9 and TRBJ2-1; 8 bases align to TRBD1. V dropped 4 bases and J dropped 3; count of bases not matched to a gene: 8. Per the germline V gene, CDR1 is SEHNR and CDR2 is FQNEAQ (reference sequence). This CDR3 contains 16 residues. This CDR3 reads CASSSKPGTGYNEQFF. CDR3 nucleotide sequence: TGTGCCAGCAGCTCAAAACCCGGGACAGGCTACAATGAGCAGTTCTTC.

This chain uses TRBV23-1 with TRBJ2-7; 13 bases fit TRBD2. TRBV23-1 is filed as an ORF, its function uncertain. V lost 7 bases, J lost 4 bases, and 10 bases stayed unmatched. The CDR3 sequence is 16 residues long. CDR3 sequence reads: CASIGLAGVILYEQYF. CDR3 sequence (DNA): TGCGCCAGCATAGGACTAGCGGGAGTGATCCTGTACGAGCAGTACTTC.

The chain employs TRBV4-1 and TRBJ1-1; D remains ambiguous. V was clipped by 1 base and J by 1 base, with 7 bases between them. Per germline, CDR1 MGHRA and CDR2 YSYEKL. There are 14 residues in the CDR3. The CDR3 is CASSQGPENTEAFF. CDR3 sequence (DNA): TGCGCCAGCAGCCAAGGGCCGGAGAACACTGAAGCTTTCTTT.

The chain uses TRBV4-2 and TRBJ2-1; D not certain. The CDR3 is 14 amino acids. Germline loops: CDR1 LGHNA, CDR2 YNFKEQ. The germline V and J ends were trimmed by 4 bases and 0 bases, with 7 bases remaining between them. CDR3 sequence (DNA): TGTGCCAGCAGCCCTCAGGTCTCCTACAATGAGCAGTTCTTC. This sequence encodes CASSPQVSYNEQFF.

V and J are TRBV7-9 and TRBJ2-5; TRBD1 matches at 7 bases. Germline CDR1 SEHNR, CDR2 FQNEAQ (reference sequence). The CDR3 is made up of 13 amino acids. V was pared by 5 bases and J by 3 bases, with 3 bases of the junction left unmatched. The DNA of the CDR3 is TGTGCCAGCAGCCCCGGGACAGAAGAGACCCAGTACTTC. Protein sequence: CASSPGTEETQYF.

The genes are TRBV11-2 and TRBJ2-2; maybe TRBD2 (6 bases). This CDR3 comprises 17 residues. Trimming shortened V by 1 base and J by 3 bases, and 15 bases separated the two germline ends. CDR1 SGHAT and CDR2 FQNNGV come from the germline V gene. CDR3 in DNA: TGTGCCAGCAGCTTAGCGGGCAGGGACTGGTACACCGGGGAGCTGTTTTTT. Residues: CASSLAGRDWYTGELFF.

CDR3 sequence reads: CASSPVGGAKYNEQFF. CDR3 DNA sequence: TGTGCCAGTAGTCCCGTGGGGGGAGCCAAGTACAATGAGCAGTTCTTC. The gene calls are TRBV19 and TRBJ2-1, with a possible D match to TRBD2 (6 bases). V lost 5 bases, J lost 4 bases, and 18 bases lay in between. In germline, CDR1 is LNHDA, CDR2 SQIVND (reference sequence). This CDR3 has 16 amino acids.

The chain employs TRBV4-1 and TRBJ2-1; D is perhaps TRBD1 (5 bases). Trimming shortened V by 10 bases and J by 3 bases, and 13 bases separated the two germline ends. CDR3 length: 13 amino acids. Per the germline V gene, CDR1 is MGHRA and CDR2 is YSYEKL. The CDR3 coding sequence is TGCGCCACCGCCGGACACATCTACAATGAGCAGTTCTTC. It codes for CATAGHIYNEQFF.

This CDR3 reads CASTGTSGPSYNEQFF. CDR3 DNA sequence: TGTGCCAGCACCGGGACTAGCGGGCCCTCCTACAATGAGCAGTTCTTC. The chain couples TRBV19 to TRBJ2-1, with 12 bases lining up with TRBD2. The CDR3 sequence is 16 residues long. Germline CDR1 reads LNHDA; CDR2 reads SQIVND (reference sequence). V lost 9 bases and J lost 0; bases outside the gene matches: 6.

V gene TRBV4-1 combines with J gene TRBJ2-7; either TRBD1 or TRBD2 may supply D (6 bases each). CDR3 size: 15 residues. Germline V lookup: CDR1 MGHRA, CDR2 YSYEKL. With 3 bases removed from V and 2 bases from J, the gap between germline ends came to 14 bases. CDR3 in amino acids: CASSHGGGSTYEQYF. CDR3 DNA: TGCGCCAGCAGCCATGGAGGGGGTAGCACCTACGAGCAGTACTTC.

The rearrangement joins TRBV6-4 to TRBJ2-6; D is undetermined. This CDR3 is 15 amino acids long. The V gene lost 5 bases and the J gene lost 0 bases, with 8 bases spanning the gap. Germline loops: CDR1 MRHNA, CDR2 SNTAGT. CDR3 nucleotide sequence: TGTGCCAGCAGTCCCCACGGCTCTGGGGCCAACGTCCTGACTTTC. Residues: CASSPHGSGANVLTF.

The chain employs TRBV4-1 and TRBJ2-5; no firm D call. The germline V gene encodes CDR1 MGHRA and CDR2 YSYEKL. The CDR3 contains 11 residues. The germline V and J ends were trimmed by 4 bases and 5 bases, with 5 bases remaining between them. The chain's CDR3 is CASSRAETQYF. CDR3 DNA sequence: TGCGCCAGCAGCCGGGCGGAGACCCAGTACTTC.

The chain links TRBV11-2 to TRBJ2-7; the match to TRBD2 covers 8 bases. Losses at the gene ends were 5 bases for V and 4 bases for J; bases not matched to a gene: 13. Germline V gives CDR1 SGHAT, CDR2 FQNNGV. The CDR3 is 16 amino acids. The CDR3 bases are TGTGCCAGCAGCCCTGGTGAGCGGGAGATTCGGTACGAGCAGTACTTC. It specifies CASSPGEREIRYEQYF.

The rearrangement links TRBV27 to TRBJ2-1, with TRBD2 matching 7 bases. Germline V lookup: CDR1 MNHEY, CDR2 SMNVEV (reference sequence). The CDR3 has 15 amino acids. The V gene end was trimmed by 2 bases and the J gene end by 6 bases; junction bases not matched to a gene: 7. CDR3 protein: CASSLVGGVSNEQFF. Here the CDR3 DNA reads TGTGCCAGCAGTTTAGTGGGAGGGGTTAGCAATGAGCAGTTCTTC.

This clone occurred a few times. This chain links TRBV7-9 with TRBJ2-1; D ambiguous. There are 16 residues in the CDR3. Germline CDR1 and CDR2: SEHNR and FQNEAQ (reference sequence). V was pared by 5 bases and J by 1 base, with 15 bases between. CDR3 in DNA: TGTGCCAGCAGCCACCAAGGAGTCGGATCCTACAATGAGCAGTTCTTC. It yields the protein CASSHQGVGSYNEQFF.

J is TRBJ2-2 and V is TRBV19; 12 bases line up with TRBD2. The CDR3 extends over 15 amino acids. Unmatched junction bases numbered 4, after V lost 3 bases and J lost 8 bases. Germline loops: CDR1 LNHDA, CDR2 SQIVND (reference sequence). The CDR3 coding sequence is TGTGCCAGTAGTATGACTAGCGGGAGTTCAGGGGAGCTGTTTTTT. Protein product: CASSMTSGSSGELFF.

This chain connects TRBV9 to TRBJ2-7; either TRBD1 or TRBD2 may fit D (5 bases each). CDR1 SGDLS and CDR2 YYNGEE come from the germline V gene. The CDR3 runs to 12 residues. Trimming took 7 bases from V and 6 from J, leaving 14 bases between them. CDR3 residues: CASRGVNGEQYF. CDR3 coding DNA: TGTGCCAGCCGAGGGGTTAATGGCGAGCAGTACTTC.

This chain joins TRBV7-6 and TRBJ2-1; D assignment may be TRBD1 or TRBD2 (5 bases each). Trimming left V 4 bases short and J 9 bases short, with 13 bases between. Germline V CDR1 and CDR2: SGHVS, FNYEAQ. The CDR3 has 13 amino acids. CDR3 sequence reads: CASSYAGTTEQFF. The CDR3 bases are TGTGCCAGCAGCTACGCAGGGACCACTGAGCAGTTCTTC.

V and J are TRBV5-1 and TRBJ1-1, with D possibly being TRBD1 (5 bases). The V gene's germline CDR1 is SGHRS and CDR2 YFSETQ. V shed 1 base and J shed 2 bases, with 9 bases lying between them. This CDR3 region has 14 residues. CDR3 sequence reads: CASSLSGPNTEAFF. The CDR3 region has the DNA TGCGCCAGCAGCTTGTCGGGGCCCAACACTGAAGCTTTCTTT.

CDR3 bases: TGTGCCAGCAGTTTACGACTTACGCCTTCGACAGGAAACACCATATATTTT. It is translated as CASSLRLTPSTGNTIYF. The rearrangement joins TRBV28 to TRBJ1-3, with D unclear. V lost 2 bases and J lost 4, with 18 bases in between. Germline V CDR1 and CDR2: MDHEN, SYDVKM. CDR3 length: 17 residues.

The CDR3 region has the DNA TGTGCCAGCAGCCAGACCGGGATCTCCTACGAGCAGTACTTC. Translation: CASSQTGISYEQYF. The chain uses TRBV7-9 and TRBJ2-7, with a possible D match to TRBD2 (5 bases). This CDR3 has 14 amino acids. Looked up from germline, CDR1 is SEHNR and CDR2 is FQNEAQ (reference sequence). V was shortened by 5 bases and J by 0 bases, with 11 bases between the two germline ends.

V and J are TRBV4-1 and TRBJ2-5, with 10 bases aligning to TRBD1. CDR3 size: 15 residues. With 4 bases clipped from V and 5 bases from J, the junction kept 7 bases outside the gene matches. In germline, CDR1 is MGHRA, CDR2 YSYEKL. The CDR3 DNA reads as TGCGCCAGCAGCCCCGACAGGGGGCTCGGTGAGACCCAGTACTTC. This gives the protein CASSPDRGLGETQYF.

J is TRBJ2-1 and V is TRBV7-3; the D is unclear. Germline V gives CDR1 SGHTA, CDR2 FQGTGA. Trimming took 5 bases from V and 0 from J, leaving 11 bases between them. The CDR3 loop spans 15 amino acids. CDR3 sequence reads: CASSDDAASYNEQFF. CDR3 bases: TGTGCCAGCAGCGACGACGCCGCCTCCTACAATGAGCAGTTCTTC.